The present T cell receptor (beta chain) was sequenced within a study of naive and memory T cell subsets. An equimolar mix of two oligonucleotides served as the beta constant-region primer for TRBC1 and TRBC2. Ligated cDNA was amplified by four rounds of PCR with nested alpha and beta constant-region primers and SP2. MiXCR, applied by TCRdb to the UMI-ligation and nested PCR reads, yields one record per CDR3 protein. The table records around 130,000 distinct CDR3 sequences, 35% to 45% of them present only once. CDR1 is LNHNV, CDR2 YYDKDF, per germline (reference sequence). This CDR3 region has 19 residues. J was trimmed by 7 bases and V by 3 bases; bases with no gene match: 18.

The source is a human donor in good health. The specimen was central memory CD4+ T cells from blood. The V and J genes are TRBV15 and TRBJ2-1, with TRBD1 matching 10 bases. Written as DNA, the CDR3 is TGTGCCACCAGCAGTCCCGGGACAGGGGCAGATTTCCATGGAAATGAGCAGTTCTTC. This codes for CATSSPGTGADFHGNEQFF.